This entry lists 8 T cell receptor beta chains sequenced from one sample in a study of PD-L1 blockade in urothelial cancer. TCRdb keeps only in-frame clones here, not all; method: immunoSEQ multiplex PCR. The table includes about 90,000 clones, 90% detected once. Sequencing was performed on PBMCs, taken around atezolizumab (anti-PD-L1) treatment. The receptor source for this set is a man in his sixties with urothelial cancer.

This chain connects TRBV5-1 to TRBJ1-4; 8 bases map to TRBD1. V lost 7 bases to trimming and J lost 8 bases; unmatched junction nucleotides: 10. The CDR3 totals 14 residues. Germline V gives CDR1 SGHRS, CDR2 YFSETQ. CDR3 DNA sequence: TGCGCCAGCTCCCCTATGCAGGGGGCCGAAAAACTGTTTTTT. Translating gives CASSPMQGAEKLFF.

This sequence joins TRBV5-1 and TRBJ1-2; no reliable D call. Between the trimmed V and J ends, which lost 4 bases and 3 bases, there was a span of 10 bases. The CDR3 has 13 residues. Per germline, CDR1 SGHRS and CDR2 YFSETQ. The CDR3 is CASSPFSDYGYTF. CDR3 nucleotides: TGCGCCAGCAGCCCCTTCTCTGACTATGGCTACACCTTC. Filled out from reference TRBV5-1 and TRBJ1-2, the complete variable domain reads KAGVTQTPRYLIKTRGQQVTLSCSPISGHRSVSWYQQTPGQGLQFLFEYFSETQRNKGNFPGRFSGRQFSNSRSEMNVSTLELGDSALYLCASSPFSDYGYTFGSGTRLTVV.

This sequence joins TRBV5-1 and TRBJ1-1; a weak D match, TRBD1 (6 bases). CDR3 length equals 15 residues. The V gene's germline CDR1 is SGHRS and CDR2 YFSETQ. V lost 0 bases, J lost 3 bases, and 12 bases lay in between. The CDR3 coding sequence is TGCGCCAGCAGCTTGGACTCGGGGGGCTACACTGAAGCTTTCTTT. It yields the protein CASSLDSGGYTEAFF.

The V and J genes are TRBV10-3 and TRBJ2-7; TRBD1 matches at 9 bases. Germline CDR1 reads ENHRY; CDR2 reads SYGVKD. The J segment lost 2 bases and the V segment lost 2 bases, leaving 4 bases of the junction unmatched. The CDR3 consists of 15 residues. The CDR3 bases are TGTGCCATCAGTGAGGGACAGGGGTATCCCTACGAGCAGTACTTC. This codes for CAISEGQGYPYEQYF.

This clone was seen a few times. This chain links TRBV6-5 with TRBJ2-1; D is unresolved. The CDR3 is 15 amino acids. Germline V gene data show CDR1 as MNHEY and CDR2 as SVGAGI. V lost 3 bases to trimming and J lost 3 bases, with 12 bases between them. The CDR3 region is CASSYQTSIYNEQFF. The CDR3 DNA reads as TGTGCCAGCAGTTATCAGACAAGCATCTACAATGAGCAGTTCTTC.

The chain employs TRBV18 and TRBJ2-1, with no clear D. Per the germline V gene, CDR1 is KGHSH and CDR2 is LQKENI. Trimming stripped 3 bases from V and 3 bases from J, with 9 bases between. This CDR3 is 14 amino acids long. DNA of the CDR3: TGTGCCAGCTCACCCCCTTCCAGCTACAATGAGCAGTTCTTC. It specifies CASSPPSSYNEQFF. The variable domain in full, completed from reference TRBV18 and TRBJ2-1, reads NAGVMQNPRHLVRRRGQEARLRCSPMKGHSHVYWYRQLPEEGLKFMVYLQKENIIDESGMPKERFSAEFPKEGPSILRIQQVVRGDSAAYFCASSPPSSYNEQFFGPGTRLTVL.

The chain uses TRBV29-1 and TRBJ2-3, with 7 bases matching TRBD1. Germline loops: CDR1 SQVTM, CDR2 ANQGSEA. After removal of 6 bases from V and 3 bases from J, the junction contained 3 bases not matched to a gene. The CDR3 spans 12 residues. The chain's CDR3 is CSVEQGTDTQYF. CDR3 DNA: TGCAGCGTGGAACAGGGGACAGATACGCAGTATTTT.

The J gene is TRBJ2-3, the V gene TRBV5-1; 9 nucleotides match TRBD2. Germline V gives CDR1 SGHRS, CDR2 YFSETQ. The CDR3 is 15 amino acids. V lost 6 bases and J lost 0; bases outside the gene matches: 5. The CDR3 nucleotides read TGCGCCAGCACCGCGGGGGGGCTGAGCACAGATACGCAGTATTTT. Protein: CASTAGGLSTDTQYF. Full variable domain (rest looked up from reference TRBV5-1 and TRBJ2-3): KAGVTQTPRYLIKTRGQQVTLSCSPISGHRSVSWYQQTPGQGLQFLFEYFSETQRNKGNFPGRFSGRQFSNSRSEMNVSTLELGDSALYLCASTAGGLSTDTQYFGPGTRLTVL.